A single sample is the source of the 14 T cell receptor beta chains below, sequenced in a study of T cell responses to AZD1222 COVID-19 vaccine. Assay used: immunoSEQ multiplex PCR; TCRdb lists only in-frame clones, some missing. The data contain over 120,000 clones, approximately 90% of them seen just once; the ten biggest clones take up approximately 2.1%. The input for sequencing was peripheral blood, taken on day 0 of AZD1222 vaccination. The receptors derive from an adult in good health.

This chain links TRBV7-9 with TRBJ2-2; tentatively, D is TRBD2 (7 bases). Looked up from germline, CDR1 is SEHNR and CDR2 is FQNEAQ (reference sequence). The germline V and J ends were trimmed by 8 bases and 5 bases, with 9 bases remaining between them. The CDR3 contains 12 residues. The CDR3 loop is CASGGATGELFF. The DNA for the CDR3 is TGTGCCAGCGGGGGGGCAACCGGGGAGCTGTTTTTT.

This rearrangement joins TRBV18 to TRBJ2-7; the match to TRBD1 covers 7 bases. Trimming removed 4 bases from V and 2 bases from J; junction bases left unmatched: 8. This CDR3 is built from 15 residues. Germline lookup yields CDR1 KGHSH and CDR2 LQKENI. CDR3 amino acids: CASSLSRDSTYEQYF. In nucleotides, the CDR3 is TGTGCCAGCTCACTATCCCGGGACAGTACCTACGAGCAGTACTTC.

This chain uses TRBV6-1 with TRBJ2-1; 10 nucleotides agree with TRBD2. V was pared by 2 bases and J by 0 bases, with 13 bases of the junction left unmatched. Per germline, CDR1 MNHNS and CDR2 SASEGT. This CDR3 is built from 20 residues. As DNA, the CDR3 is TGTGCCAGCAGTGAAATAAGCGGGGGGGTTCCTTTATCCTCCTACAATGAGCAGTTCTTC. Translation: CASSEISGGVPLSSYNEQFF.

The V call is TRBV5-4, the J call TRBJ2-5; 10 nucleotides match TRBD1. V lost 4 bases and J lost 5; bases outside the gene matches: 11. The germline V gene encodes CDR1 SGHNT and CDR2 YYREEE (reference sequence). This CDR3 contains 16 residues. CDR3 residues: CASSPRAGTGDETQYF. For the CDR3, the DNA is TGTGCCAGCAGCCCTCGCGCCGGGACAGGGGATGAGACCCAGTACTTC.

The V and J genes are TRBV7-2 and TRBJ1-5; TRBD1 agrees at 7 bases. The V and J ends lost 2 bases and 3 bases, in that order; junction bases with no gene match: 7. This CDR3 contains 16 residues. The germline V gene has CDR1 SGHTA and CDR2 FQGNSA. The CDR3 sequence is CASSLNRDRDNQPQHF. Here the CDR3 DNA reads TGTGCCAGCAGCTTAAACCGGGACAGAGACAATCAGCCCCAGCATTTT.

J is TRBJ1-2 and V is TRBV5-4; the D gene is possibly TRBD1 (5 bases). Between the trimmed V and J ends, which lost 3 bases and 0 bases, there was a span of 12 bases. Per the germline V gene, CDR1 is SGHNT and CDR2 is YYREEE (reference sequence). This CDR3 comprises 15 residues. The CDR3 DNA reads as TGTGCCAGCAGCTACCGGGACGGAGCTAACTATGGCTACACCTTC. Its translation: CASSYRDGANYGYTF.

This chain joins TRBV18 and TRBJ1-6; D is unresolved. The V gene lost 5 bases and the J gene lost 2 bases, with 7 bases spanning the gap. This CDR3 region has 14 residues. From germline, CDR1 is KGHSH and CDR2 LQKENI. CDR3 residues: CASSEATYNSPLHF. CDR3 sequence (DNA): TGTGCCAGCTCAGAGGCGACCTATAATTCACCCCTCCACTTT.

The chain couples TRBV7-2 to TRBJ1-4, with 8 positions matching TRBD1. The CDR3 sequence is 15 residues long. Germline CDR1 and CDR2: SGHTA and FQGNSA. V was clipped by 7 bases and J by 5 bases; unmatched bases: 9. In DNA, the CDR3 is TGTGCCAGCACCTCGCAGGGGGCGCGGAATGAAAAACTGTTTTTT. It encodes CASTSQGARNEKLFF. The variable domain in full, with the rest retrieved from reference TRBV7-2 and TRBJ1-4, is GAGVSQSPSNKVTEKGKDVELRCDPISGHTALYWYRQSLGQGLEFLIYFQGNSAPDKSGLPSDRFSAERTGGSVSTLTIQRTQQEDSAVYLCASTSQGARNEKLFFGSGTQLSVL.

The J gene is TRBJ2-2, the V gene TRBV27, with 9 bases that match TRBD1. Germline V gene sequence: CDR1 MNHEY, CDR2 SMNVEV (reference sequence). Losses at the gene ends were 8 bases for V and 0 bases for J; bases not matched to a gene: 4. The CDR3 length is 15 residues. As DNA, the CDR3 is TGTGCCAGCGCGAGGACAGGGGCGAACACCGGGGAGCTGTTTTTT. Translating gives CASARTGANTGELFF.

Turning to this clone: Within the sample, other DNA sequences also encode this same CDR3. J is TRBJ2-2 and V is TRBV6-5, with TRBD2 as a possible D gene (6 bases). In germline, CDR1 is MNHEY, CDR2 SVGAGI. V was cut by 0 bases and J by 4 bases, with 6 bases left in between. This CDR3 spans 14 amino acids. For the CDR3, the DNA is TGTGCCAGCAGTTACTCCGGGAGCACCGGGGAGCTGTTTTTT. Its translation is CASSYSGSTGELFF.

This chain links TRBV6-5 with TRBJ1-2; D might be TRBD1 (5 bases). V lost 0 bases and J 2 bases, leaving 10 bases between the germline ends. Germline values: CDR1 MNHEY, CDR2 SVGAGI. The CDR3 length is 15 residues. The DNA for the CDR3 is TGTGCCAGCAGTTACTCGAGAGGGGTCAACTATGGCTACACCTTC. It codes for CASSYSRGVNYGYTF.

This clone was observed a single time. This chain links TRBV5-1 with TRBJ1-6, with a weak D call TRBD1 (5 bases). The CDR3 consists of 15 residues. From germline, CDR1 is SGHRS and CDR2 YFSETQ. The V end was cut by 1 base, the J end by 6 bases, with 11 bases between. CDR3 sequence reads: CASSLQRQPNSPLHF. In DNA form, the CDR3 reads TGCGCCAGCAGCTTGCAGCGACAGCCTAATTCACCCCTCCACTTT.

The J gene is TRBJ1-2, the V gene TRBV2; D unresolved. CDR1 SNHLY and CDR2 FYNNEI come from the germline V gene. The CDR3 extends over 14 amino acids. Deletions cut 2 bases from V and 0 bases from J, with 7 bases between. The CDR3 sequence: CASSEQRANYGYTF. The CDR3 nucleotides read TGTGCCAGCAGTGAACAGCGAGCTAACTATGGCTACACCTTC.

The chain joins TRBV2 to TRBJ2-3, with D possibly being TRBD2 (7 bases). CDR3 length equals 14 residues. The germline V gene has CDR1 SNHLY and CDR2 FYNNEI. V lost 7 bases to trimming and J lost 4 bases, with 15 bases between them. The CDR3 reads CASTRAGAPDTQYF. Written as DNA, the CDR3 is TGTGCCAGCACCCGGGCGGGGGCCCCAGATACGCAGTATTTT.